This T cell receptor beta chain originates from a study of T cells of healthy individuals. Germline V gene lookup returns CDR1 SGHRS and CDR2 YFSETQ. V was cut by 4 bases and J by 4 bases, with 15 bases left in between. The CDR3 spans 15 residues. One entry per CDR3 protein results from TCRdb running MiXCR on the 5' RACE reads. This table holds about 53,000 distinct CDR3 sequences, around 15% found once. The chain links TRBV5-1 to TRBJ1-3; D might be TRBD1 (5 bases). This TCR was recovered from a human donor in good health. The CDR3 region is CASSQTGTQGNTIYF. CDR3 sequence (DNA): TGCGCCAGCAGCCAAACCGGGACCCAGGGAAACACCATATATTTT.